Presented here are 16 T cell receptor beta chains from one specimen sequenced in a study of CD8+ T cells in alopecia areata. Following RNA extraction, reverse transcription yielded cDNA that acted as the sequencing template. Sequencing was performed with immunoSEQ multiplex PCR; in TCRdb, only in-frame clones are kept and a portion is missing. Of about 190,000 clones listed, 60% are singletons. Treatment given: oral pan-JAK inhibitor, 5-10 mg twice daily. This specimen was CD4+ T cells sorted from blood, taken at week 4, from a patient treated with tofacitinib. These TCRs come from a human donor with alopecia areata.

This clone has just a few counts. The J gene is TRBJ2-6, the V gene TRBV29-1; D is unclear. Germline V gene sequence: CDR1 SQVTM, CDR2 ANQGSEA. The CDR3 sequence is 16 residues long. Trimming took 4 bases from V and 0 from J, leaving 13 bases between them. The CDR3 DNA sequence: TGCAGCGTTGCGACCGGACGGCCCTCTGGGGCCAACGTCCTGACTTTC. Its protein product is CSVATGRPSGANVLTF.

The V gene is TRBV4-1, the J gene TRBJ2-6; 10 bases line up with TRBD1. Germline V gives CDR1 MGHRA, CDR2 YSYEKL. The CDR3 spans 20 residues. Germline trimming cut 3 bases from V and 2 bases from J; bases unmatched to any gene: 13. The DNA of the CDR3 is TGCGCCAGCAGCCATACGCCCTCCGGGACAGGGGTCCCTGGGGCCAACGTCCTGACTTTC. As protein: CASSHTPSGTGVPGANVLTF.

This clone has more than one count but fewer than ten. The chain combines TRBV6-5 with TRBJ2-2, with TRBD1 as a possible D gene (6 bases). Germline assignment: CDR1 MNHEY and CDR2 SVGAGI. V lost 5 bases, J lost 4 bases, and 11 bases lay in between. CDR3 length: 14 amino acids. The CDR3, as DNA: TGTGCCAGCAGTCCCGGACAGCTCACCGGGGAGCTGTTTTTT. The encoded protein is CASSPGQLTGELFF.

This chain joins TRBV29-1 and TRBJ1-2; D may be TRBD1 (6 bases). The germline V gene has CDR1 SQVTM and CDR2 ANQGSEA. The CDR3 sequence is 14 residues long. V lost 4 bases to trimming and J lost 4 bases, with 16 bases between them. The CDR3 DNA sequence: TGCAGCGTTGGTTATACACAGGGACTCTATGGCTACACCTTC. Protein: CSVGYTQGLYGYTF. The full variable domain, its missing parts supplied by reference TRBV29-1 and TRBJ1-2, is SAVISQKPSRDICQRGTSLTIQCQVDSQVTMMFWYRQQPGQSLTLIATANQGSEATYESGFVIDKFPISRPNLTFSTLTVSNMSPEDSSIYLCSVGYTQGLYGYTFGSGTRLTVV.

V and J are TRBV11-2 and TRBJ2-3; 13 bases align to TRBD2. The V gene's germline CDR1 is SGHAT and CDR2 FQNNGV. This CDR3 is 16 amino acids long. Losses at the gene ends were 6 bases for V and 8 bases for J; bases not matched to a gene: 11. This CDR3 reads CASSPTSGRAGGTQYF. In DNA form, the CDR3 reads TGTGCCAGCAGTCCTACTAGCGGGAGGGCCGGTGGTACGCAGTATTTT.

This clone turned up a few times. The V and J genes are TRBV7-2 and TRBJ2-3; D uncertain. The CDR3 loop spans 12 amino acids. V shed 1 base and J shed 7 bases, with 6 bases lying between them. Germline V gives CDR1 SGHTA, CDR2 FQGNSA. The CDR3 reads CASSLGDNTQYF. CDR3 in DNA: TGTGCCAGCAGCTTAGGAGATAATACGCAGTATTTT.

This clone appeared a few times. DNA of the CDR3: TGTGCCAGCAGCTTAGAATGGCTACCCCTCCACGAGCAGTACTTC. Its translation: CASSLEWLPLHEQYF. This sequence joins TRBV7-2 and TRBJ2-7; D call uncertain. The CDR3 totals 15 residues. Germline CDR1 reads SGHTA; CDR2 reads FQGNSA. The V end lost 1 base, the J end lost 5 bases, and 15 bases lay between the germline ends.

The chain uses TRBV6-6 and TRBJ1-1; 8 bases are shared with TRBD1. V trimming: 8 bases; J trimming: 0 bases; junction bases outside the gene matches: 8. The CDR3 runs to 15 residues. From germline, CDR1 is MNHNY and CDR2 SVGAGI (reference sequence). The CDR3 DNA reads as TGTGCCAGCGCACAAGGACAGGGAGTGAACACTGAAGCTTTCTTT. This codes for CASAQGQGVNTEAFF.

A few counts support this clone. The chain uses TRBV11-2 and TRBJ1-1; tentatively, D is TRBD1 (6 bases). Trimming took 3 bases from V and 0 from J, leaving 11 bases between them. CDR1 is SGHAT and CDR2 is FQNNGV in the germline V gene. The CDR3 contains 15 residues. CDR3: CASSLNREVNTEAFF. CDR3 nucleotide sequence: TGTGCCAGCAGCTTGAACAGGGAAGTGAACACTGAAGCTTTCTTT.

Only one count was recorded for this clone. The V gene is TRBV30, the J gene TRBJ1-1, with D perhaps TRBD1 (6 bases). Germline V gene lookup returns CDR1 GTSNPN and CDR2 SVGIG (reference sequence). There are 13 residues in the CDR3. The V end was cut by 2 bases, the J end by 3 bases, with 10 bases between. In DNA form, the CDR3 reads TGTGCCTGGAGTCTCAGACAGGACACTGAAGCTTTCTTT. This sequence encodes CAWSLRQDTEAFF.

This chain uses TRBV5-1 with TRBJ2-7, with TRBD1 as a possible D gene (6 bases). The CDR3 length is 15 residues. V lost 4 bases to trimming and J lost 2 bases, with 16 bases between them. Germline V gene sequence: CDR1 SGHRS, CDR2 YFSETQ. The CDR3 DNA reads as TGCGCCAGCAGCCTCGATGGAACAGGGACCTACGAGCAGTACTTC. As protein: CASSLDGTGTYEQYF.

The genes are TRBV9 and TRBJ2-5; 11 positions match TRBD2. CDR1 and CDR2 from the germline V gene are SGDLS and YYNGEE. Losses at the gene ends were 1 base for V and 2 bases for J; bases not matched to a gene: 1. The CDR3 has 15 residues. The CDR3 bases are TGTGCCAGCAGCGTATTAGCGGGAGGGCAAGAGACCCAGTACTTC. Its translation is CASSVLAGGQETQYF. Filled out from reference TRBV9 and TRBJ2-5, the complete variable domain reads DSGVTQTPKHLITATGQRVTLRCSPRSGDLSVYWYQQSLDQGLQFLIQYYNGEERAKGNILERFSAQQFPDLHSELNLSSLELGDSALYFCASSVLAGGQETQYFGPGTRLLVL.

V gene TRBV20-1 combines with J gene TRBJ1-2; D is undetermined. The V end lost 4 bases, the J end lost 6 bases, and 9 bases lay between the germline ends. Germline CDR1 and CDR2: DFQATT and SNEGSKA (reference sequence). This CDR3 has 11 amino acids. CDR3 amino acids: CSATLGDGYTF. CDR3 coding DNA: TGCAGTGCTACCCTCGGGGATGGCTACACCTTC.

The chain recombines TRBV29-1 with TRBJ2-5; TRBD1 is a possible D gene (5 bases). The CDR3 loop spans 14 amino acids. The germline V gene encodes CDR1 SQVTM and CDR2 ANQGSEA. V was trimmed by 5 bases and J by 4 bases, leaving 17 bases between them. The DNA of the CDR3 is TGCAGCGTTACACAGGATTCTTGGGGAGAGACCCAGTACTTC. It yields the protein CSVTQDSWGETQYF.

The rearrangement links TRBV29-1 to TRBJ2-2, with D uncertain. Germline V lookup: CDR1 SQVTM, CDR2 ANQGSEA. The V end lost 3 bases, the J end lost 1 base, and 9 bases lay between the germline ends. This CDR3 has 14 residues. This CDR3 is CSVESQLNTGELFF. The CDR3 coding sequence is TGCAGCGTTGAGAGCCAGCTGAACACCGGGGAGCTGTTTTTT.

This chain links TRBV2 with TRBJ1-1, with D possibly matching TRBD1 (6 bases). CDR1 and CDR2 (germline): SNHLY, FYNNEI. CDR3 length: 12 amino acids. V was cut by 6 bases and J by 5 bases, with 10 bases left in between. This chain's CDR3 is CASRRDRTEAFF. The CDR3 DNA reads as TGTGCCAGCAGGAGAGACAGGACTGAAGCTTTCTTT.